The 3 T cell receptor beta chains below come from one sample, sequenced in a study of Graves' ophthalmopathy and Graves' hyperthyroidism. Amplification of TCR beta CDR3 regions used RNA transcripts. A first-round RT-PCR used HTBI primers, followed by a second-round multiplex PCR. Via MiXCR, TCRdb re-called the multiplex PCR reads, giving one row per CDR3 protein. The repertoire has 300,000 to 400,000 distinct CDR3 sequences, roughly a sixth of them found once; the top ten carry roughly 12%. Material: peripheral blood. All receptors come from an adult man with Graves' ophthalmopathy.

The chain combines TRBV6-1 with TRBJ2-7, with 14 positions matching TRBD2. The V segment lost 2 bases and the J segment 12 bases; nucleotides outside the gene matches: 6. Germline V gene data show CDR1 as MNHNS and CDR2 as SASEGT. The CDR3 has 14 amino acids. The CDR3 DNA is TGTGCCAGCAGTGAACGGGGGACTAGCGGGAGATGGTACTTC. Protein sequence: CASSERGTSGRWYF.

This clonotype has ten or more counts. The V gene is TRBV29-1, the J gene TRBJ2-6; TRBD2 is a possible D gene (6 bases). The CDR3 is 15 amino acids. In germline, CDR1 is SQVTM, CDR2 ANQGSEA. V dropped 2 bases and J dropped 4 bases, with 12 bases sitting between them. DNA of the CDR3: TGCAGCGTTGAACGACTAGTCGACGGGGCCAACGTCCTGACTTTC. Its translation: CSVERLVDGANVLTF. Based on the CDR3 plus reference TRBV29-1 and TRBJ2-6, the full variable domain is SAVISQKPSRDICQRGTSLTIQCQVDSQVTMMFWYRQQPGQSLTLIATANQGSEATYESGFVIDKFPISRPNLTFSTLTVSNMSPEDSSIYLCSVERLVDGANVLTFGAGSRLTVL.

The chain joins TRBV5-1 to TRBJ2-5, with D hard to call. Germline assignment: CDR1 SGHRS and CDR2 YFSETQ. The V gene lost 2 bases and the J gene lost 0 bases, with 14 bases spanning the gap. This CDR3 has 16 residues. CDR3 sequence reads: CASSLTGIGYQETQYF. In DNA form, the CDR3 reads TGCGCCAGCAGCTTAACTGGAATCGGTTACCAAGAGACCCAGTACTTC. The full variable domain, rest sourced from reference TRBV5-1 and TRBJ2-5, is KAGVTQTPRYLIKTRGQQVTLSCSPISGHRSVSWYQQTPGQGLQFLFEYFSETQRNKGNFPGRFSGRQFSNSRSEMNVSTLELGDSALYLCASSLTGIGYQETQYFGPGTRLLVL.